Listed below are T cell receptor beta chains from one sample, sequenced in a study of blood T cell repertoires in COVID-19. The table came from immunoSEQ multiplex PCR; TCRdb's copy has only in-frame clones and leaves some out. Of around 71,000 clones listed, roughly 86% are singletons. Sequencing was carried out using peripheral blood. These receptors all stem from a woman aged 55-69 years with acute or convalescent COVID-19. Both conserved end residues are part of each CDR3. D genes are given only for firm matches. Expanded clones are given a class, and other clones once, few, many or no size at all.

>TRBV5-5|-|-|TRBJ2-1
CASGSSGVTTNEQFF
TGTGCCAGCGGCTCGTCAGGGGTAACTACCAATGAGCAGTTCTTC
>TRBV7-2|-|-|TRBJ1-2
CASSFSADSPAAGYTF
TGTGCCAGCAGCTTTTCCGCGGACAGTCCCGCGGCTGGCTACACCTTC
>TRBV7-8|-|-|TRBJ1-1
CASSLALGGGALVNTEAFF
TGTGCCAGCAGCTTAGCCTTGGGGGGGGGCGCATTGGTGAACACTGAAGCTTTCTTT
>TRBV7-2|-|few|TRBJ1-2
CASSLGQSNYGYTF
TGTGCCAGCAGCTTAGGACAGTCTAACTATGGCTACACCTTC
>TRBV5-1|-|few|TRBJ1-4
CASTDSNNEKLFF
TGCGCCAGCACGGACAGTAATAATGAAAAACTGTTTTTT
>TRBV4-3|TRBD2|-|TRBJ2-3
CASSQERRGGTDTQYF
TGCGCCAGCAGCCAAGAAAGGCGGGGGGGCACAGATACGCAGTATTTT
>TRBV28|TRBD1|-|TRBJ2-3
CASSSGQLIDTQYF
TGTGCCAGCAGCTCGGGACAGCTTATAGATACGCAGTATTTT
>TRBV6-2/TRBV6-3|TRBD1|-|TRBJ2-5
CASSTDRGQETQYF
TGTGCCAGCAGCACGGACAGGGGACAAGAGACCCAGTACTTC
>TRBV7-9|TRBD1|-|TRBJ1-2
CASTTGENIGYTF
TGTGCCAGCACCACAGGGGAGAATATTGGCTACACCTTC
>TRBV2|-|-|TRBJ1-2
CASSGQGNYGYTF
TGTGCCAGCAGTGGGCAGGGCAACTATGGCTACACCTTC
>TRBV9|TRBD1|few|TRBJ2-4
CASSVAAGQGADIQYF
TGTGCCAGCAGCGTAGCGGCGGGACAGGGGGCAGACATTCAGTACTTC
>TRBV5-1|-|-|TRBJ1-2
CASSSLGRGSWYGYTF
TGCGCCAGCAGCTCCCTTGGGAGGGGCTCATGGTATGGCTACACCTTC
>TRBV6-2/TRBV6-3|TRBD1|-|TRBJ1-2
CASSLNQDRATRGYTF
TGTGCCAGCAGTTTAAATCAAGACAGGGCAACGCGTGGCTACACCTTC
>TRBV9|TRBD1|-|TRBJ2-7
CASSVGGTGTGYEQYF
TGTGCCAGCAGCGTAGGAGGGACCGGGACAGGGTACGAGCAGTACTTC
>TRBV24-1|TRBD2|-|TRBJ2-1
CATSERHSGSFHEQFF
TGTGCCACCAGTGAACGGCATAGCGGGAGCTTCCATGAGCAGTTCTTC
>TRBV28|TRBD1|few|TRBJ1-4
CASSLVGTAEKLFF
TGTGCCAGCAGTTTGGTTGGGACAGCTGAAAAACTGTTTTTT